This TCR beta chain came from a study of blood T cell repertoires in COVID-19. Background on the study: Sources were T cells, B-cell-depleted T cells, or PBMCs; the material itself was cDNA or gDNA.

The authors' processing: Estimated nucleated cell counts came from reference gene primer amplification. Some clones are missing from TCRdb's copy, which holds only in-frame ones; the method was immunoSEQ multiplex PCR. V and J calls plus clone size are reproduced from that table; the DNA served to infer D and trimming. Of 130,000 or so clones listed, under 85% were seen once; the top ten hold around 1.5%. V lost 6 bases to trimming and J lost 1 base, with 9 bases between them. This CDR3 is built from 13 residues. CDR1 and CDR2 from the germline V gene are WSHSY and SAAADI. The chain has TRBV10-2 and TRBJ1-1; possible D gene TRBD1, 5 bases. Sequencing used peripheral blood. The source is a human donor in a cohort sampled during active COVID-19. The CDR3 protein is CASRTAWNTEAFF. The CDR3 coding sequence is TGCGCCAGCAGGACAGCTTGGAACACTGAAGCTTTCTTT.